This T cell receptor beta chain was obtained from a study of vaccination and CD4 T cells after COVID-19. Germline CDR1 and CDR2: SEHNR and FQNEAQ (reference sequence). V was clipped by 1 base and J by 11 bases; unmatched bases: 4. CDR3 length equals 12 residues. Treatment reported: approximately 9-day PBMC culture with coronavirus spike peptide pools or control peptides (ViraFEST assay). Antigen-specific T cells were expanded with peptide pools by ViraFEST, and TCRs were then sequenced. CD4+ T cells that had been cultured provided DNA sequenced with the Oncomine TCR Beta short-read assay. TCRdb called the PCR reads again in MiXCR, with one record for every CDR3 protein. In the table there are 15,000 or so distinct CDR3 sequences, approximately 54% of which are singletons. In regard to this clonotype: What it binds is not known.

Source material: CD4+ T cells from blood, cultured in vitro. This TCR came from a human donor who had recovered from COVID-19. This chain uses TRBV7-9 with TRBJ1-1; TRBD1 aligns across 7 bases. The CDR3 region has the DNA TGTGCCAGCAGCTTAGGAGACAGGGTGGCTTTCTTT. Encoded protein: CASSLGDRVAFF.